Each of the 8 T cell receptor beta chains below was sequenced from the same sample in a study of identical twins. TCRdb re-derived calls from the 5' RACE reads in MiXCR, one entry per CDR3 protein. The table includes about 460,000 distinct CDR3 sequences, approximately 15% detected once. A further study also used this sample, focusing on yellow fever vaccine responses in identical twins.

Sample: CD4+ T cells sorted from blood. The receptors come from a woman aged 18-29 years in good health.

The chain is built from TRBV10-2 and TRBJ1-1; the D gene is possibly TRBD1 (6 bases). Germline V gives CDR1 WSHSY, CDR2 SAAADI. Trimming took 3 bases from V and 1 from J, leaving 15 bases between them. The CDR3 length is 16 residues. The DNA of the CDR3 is TGCGCCAGCAGTGACCGGGGGCGAGGTTCGAACACTGAAGCTTTCTTT. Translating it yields CASSDRGRGSNTEAFF.

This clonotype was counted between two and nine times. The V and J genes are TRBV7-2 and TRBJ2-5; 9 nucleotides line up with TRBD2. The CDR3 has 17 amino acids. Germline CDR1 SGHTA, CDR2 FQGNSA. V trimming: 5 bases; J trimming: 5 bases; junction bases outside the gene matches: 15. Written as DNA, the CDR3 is TGTGCCAGCAGCCCAAGCTTATTAGCGGGAGTTTTGGAGACCCAGTACTTC. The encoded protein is CASSPSLLAGVLETQYF.

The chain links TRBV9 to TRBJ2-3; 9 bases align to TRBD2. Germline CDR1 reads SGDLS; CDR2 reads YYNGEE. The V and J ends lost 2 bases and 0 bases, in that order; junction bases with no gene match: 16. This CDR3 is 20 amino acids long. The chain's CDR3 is CASSVPTVSGGSTSTDTQYF. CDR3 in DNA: TGTGCCAGCAGCGTCCCGACCGTTAGCGGGGGATCCACGAGCACAGATACGCAGTATTTT.

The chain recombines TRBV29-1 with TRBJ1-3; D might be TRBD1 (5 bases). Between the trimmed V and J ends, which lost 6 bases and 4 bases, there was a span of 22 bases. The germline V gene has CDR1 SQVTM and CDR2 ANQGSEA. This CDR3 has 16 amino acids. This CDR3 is CSVPVWDPLSGNTIYF. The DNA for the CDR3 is TGCAGCGTCCCCGTCTGGGACCCACTATCCGGAAACACCATATATTTT.

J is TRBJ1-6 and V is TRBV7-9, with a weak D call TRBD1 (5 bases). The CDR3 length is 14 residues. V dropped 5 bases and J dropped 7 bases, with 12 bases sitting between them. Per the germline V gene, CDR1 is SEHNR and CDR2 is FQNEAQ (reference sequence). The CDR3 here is CASSPDSPNSPLHF. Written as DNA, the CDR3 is TGTGCCAGCAGCCCTGACAGCCCCAATTCACCCCTCCACTTT.

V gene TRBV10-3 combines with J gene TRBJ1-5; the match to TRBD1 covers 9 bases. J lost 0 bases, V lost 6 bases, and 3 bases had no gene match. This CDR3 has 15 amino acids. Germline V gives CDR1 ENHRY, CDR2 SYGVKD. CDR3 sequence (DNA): TGTGCCATCAGCACGGGACAGGGTAGCAATCAGCCCCAGCATTTT. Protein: CAISTGQGSNQPQHF.

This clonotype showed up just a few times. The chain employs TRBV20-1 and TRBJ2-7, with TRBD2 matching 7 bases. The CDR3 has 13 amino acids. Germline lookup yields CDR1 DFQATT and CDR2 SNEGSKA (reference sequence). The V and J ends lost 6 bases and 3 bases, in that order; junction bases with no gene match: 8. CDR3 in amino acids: CSALLANNYEQYF. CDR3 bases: TGCAGTGCGTTACTAGCGAATAACTACGAGCAGTACTTC.

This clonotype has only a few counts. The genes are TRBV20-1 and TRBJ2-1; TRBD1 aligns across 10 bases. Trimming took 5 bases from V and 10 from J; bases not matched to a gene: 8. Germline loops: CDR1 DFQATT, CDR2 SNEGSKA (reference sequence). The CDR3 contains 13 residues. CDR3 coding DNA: TGCAGTGCTCGCTGGGACAGGGGTTGGGAGCAGTTCTTC. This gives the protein CSARWDRGWEQFF.